This T cell receptor beta chain was retrieved from a study of blood T cell repertoires in COVID-19. As for the study in general: T cells, B-cell-depleted T cells, or PBMCs supplied cDNA or gDNA.

Assay used: immunoSEQ multiplex PCR; TCRdb lists only in-frame clones, some missing. The sample consists of 200,000 to 300,000 clones, around 87% of them appearing once. V lost 2 bases, J lost 0 bases, and 11 bases lay in between. CDR3 size: 16 residues. Per germline, CDR1 KGHDR and CDR2 SFDVKD. Source material: peripheral blood. This receptor was taken from a woman aged 55-69 years with COVID-19, enrolled during active disease. The chain couples TRBV24-1 to TRBJ2-3, with a possible D match to TRBD1 (6 bases). CDR3 DNA sequence: TGTGCCACCAGTGATTACACCGGGACAAGCACAGATACGCAGTATTTT. This gives the protein CATSDYTGTSTDTQYF.